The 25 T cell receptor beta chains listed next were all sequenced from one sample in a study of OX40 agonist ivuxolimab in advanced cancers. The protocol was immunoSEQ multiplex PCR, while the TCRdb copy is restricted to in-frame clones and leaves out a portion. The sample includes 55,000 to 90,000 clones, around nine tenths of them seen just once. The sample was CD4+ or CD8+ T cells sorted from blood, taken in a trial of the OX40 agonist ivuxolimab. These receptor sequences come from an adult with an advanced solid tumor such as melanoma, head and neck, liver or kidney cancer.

CDR3 coding DNA: TGTGCCAGCAGCTTCTCCGGGAGGTCAGATACGCAGTATTTT. Translated, it gives CASSFSGRSDTQYF. This chain joins TRBV7-2 and TRBJ2-3; 7 positions agree with TRBD2. Germline-derived CDR1 and CDR2 are SGHTA and FQGNSA. The junction had 4 bases not matched to a gene; V was cut back by 3 bases and J by 4 bases. This CDR3 is built from 14 residues.

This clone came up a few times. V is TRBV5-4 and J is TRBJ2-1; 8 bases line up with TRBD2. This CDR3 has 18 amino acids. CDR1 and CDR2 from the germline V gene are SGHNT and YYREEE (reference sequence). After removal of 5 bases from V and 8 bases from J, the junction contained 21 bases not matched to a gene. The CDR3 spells CASSGAAGGRGYVDEQFF. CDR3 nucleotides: TGTGCCAGCAGTGGAGCCGCGGGGGGACGGGGATACGTGGATGAGCAGTTCTTC.

Written as DNA, the CDR3 is TGTGCCAGCACCTGGACGGATAGCAATCAGCCCCAGCATTTT. Amino acid sequence: CASTWTDSNQPQHF. The V gene is TRBV6-6, the J gene TRBJ1-5; no clear D. The germline V gene has CDR1 MNHNY and CDR2 SVGAGI (reference sequence). V was clipped by 7 bases and J by 0 bases, with 10 bases between them. The CDR3 has 14 residues.

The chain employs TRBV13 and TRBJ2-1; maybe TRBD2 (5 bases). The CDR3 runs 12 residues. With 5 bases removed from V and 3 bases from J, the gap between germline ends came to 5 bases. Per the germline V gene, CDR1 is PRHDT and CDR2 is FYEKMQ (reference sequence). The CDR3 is CASSRDYNEQFF. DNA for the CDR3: TGTGCCAGCAGCCGGGACTACAATGAGCAGTTCTTC.

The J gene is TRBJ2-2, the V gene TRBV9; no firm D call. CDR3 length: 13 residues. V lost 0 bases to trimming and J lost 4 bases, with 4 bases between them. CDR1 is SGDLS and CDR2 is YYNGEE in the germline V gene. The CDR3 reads CASSVVSTGELFF. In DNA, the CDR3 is TGTGCCAGCAGCGTAGTAAGCACCGGGGAGCTGTTTTTT. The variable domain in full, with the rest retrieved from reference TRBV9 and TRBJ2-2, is DSGVTQTPKHLITATGQRVTLRCSPRSGDLSVYWYQQSLDQGLQFLIQYYNGEERAKGNILERFSAQQFPDLHSELNLSSLELGDSALYFCASSVVSTGELFFGEGSRLTVL.

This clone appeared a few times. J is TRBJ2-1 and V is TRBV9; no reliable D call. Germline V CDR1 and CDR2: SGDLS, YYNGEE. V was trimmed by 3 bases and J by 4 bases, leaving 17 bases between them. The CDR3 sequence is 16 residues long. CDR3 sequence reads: CASSAVPGLTYNEQFF. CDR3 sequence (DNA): TGTGCCAGCAGCGCCGTCCCCGGCCTGACTTACAATGAGCAGTTCTTC.

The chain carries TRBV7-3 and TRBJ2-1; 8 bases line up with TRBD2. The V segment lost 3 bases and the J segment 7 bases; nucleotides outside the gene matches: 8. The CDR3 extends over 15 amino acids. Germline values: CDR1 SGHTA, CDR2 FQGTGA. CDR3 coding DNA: TGTGCCAGCAGCTTCGAGCCGGGACTAGGGAATGAGCAGTTCTTC. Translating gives CASSFEPGLGNEQFF.

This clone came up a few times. The CDR3 loop reads CASGAGTGLFTDTQYF. The CDR3 bases are TGTGCCAGCGGGGCGGGGACAGGGCTTTTCACAGATACGCAGTATTTT. This sequence joins TRBV7-9 and TRBJ2-3; 9 bases line up with TRBD1. CDR1 SEHNR and CDR2 FQNEAQ come from the germline V gene (reference sequence). Germline trimming cut 8 bases from V and 2 bases from J; bases unmatched to any gene: 11. The CDR3 totals 16 residues.

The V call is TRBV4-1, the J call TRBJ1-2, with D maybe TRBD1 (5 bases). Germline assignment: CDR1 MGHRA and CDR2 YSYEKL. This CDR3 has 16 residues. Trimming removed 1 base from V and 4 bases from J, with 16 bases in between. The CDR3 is CASSQVIGRRGYGYTF. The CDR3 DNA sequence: TGCGCCAGCAGCCAAGTAATAGGCCGGAGGGGCTATGGCTACACCTTC.

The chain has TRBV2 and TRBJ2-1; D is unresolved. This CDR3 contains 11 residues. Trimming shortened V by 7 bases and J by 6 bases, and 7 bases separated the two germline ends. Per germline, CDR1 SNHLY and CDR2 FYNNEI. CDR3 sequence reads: CASTLFNEQFF. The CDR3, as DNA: TGTGCCAGCACCTTATTCAATGAGCAGTTCTTC. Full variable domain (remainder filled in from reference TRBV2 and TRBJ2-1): EPEVTQTPSHQVTQMGQEVILRCVPISNHLYFYWYRQILGQKVEFLVSFYNNEISEKSEIFDDQFSVERPDGSNFTLKIRSTKLEDSAMYFCASTLFNEQFFGPGTRLTVL.

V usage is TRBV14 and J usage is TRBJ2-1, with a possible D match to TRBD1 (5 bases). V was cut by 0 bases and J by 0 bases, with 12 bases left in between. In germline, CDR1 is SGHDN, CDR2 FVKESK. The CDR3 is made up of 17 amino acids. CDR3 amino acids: CASSQDGAFLSYNEQFF. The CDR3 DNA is TGTGCCAGCAGCCAAGATGGGGCTTTCCTCTCCTACAATGAGCAGTTCTTC.

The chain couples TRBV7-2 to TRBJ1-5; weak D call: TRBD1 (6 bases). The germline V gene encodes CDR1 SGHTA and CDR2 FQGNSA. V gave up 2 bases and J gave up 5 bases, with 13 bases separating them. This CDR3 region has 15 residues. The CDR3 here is CASSLRGGGDQPQHF. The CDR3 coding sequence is TGTGCCAGCAGCTTAAGGGGAGGGGGTGATCAGCCCCAGCATTTT.

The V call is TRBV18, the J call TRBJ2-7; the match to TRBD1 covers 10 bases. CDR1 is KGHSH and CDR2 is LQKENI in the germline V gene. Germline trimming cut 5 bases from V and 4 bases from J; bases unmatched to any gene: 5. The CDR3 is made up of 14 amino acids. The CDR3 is CASSIGQGEYEQYF. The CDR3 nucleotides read TGTGCCAGCTCAATCGGACAGGGGGAGTACGAGCAGTACTTC.

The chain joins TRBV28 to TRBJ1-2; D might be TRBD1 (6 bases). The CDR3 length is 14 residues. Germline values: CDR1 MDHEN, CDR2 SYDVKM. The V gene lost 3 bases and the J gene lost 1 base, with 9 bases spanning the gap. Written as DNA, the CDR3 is TGTGCCAGCAGTTTGCCAGGGGTTAACTATGGCTACACCTTC. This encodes CASSLPGVNYGYTF.

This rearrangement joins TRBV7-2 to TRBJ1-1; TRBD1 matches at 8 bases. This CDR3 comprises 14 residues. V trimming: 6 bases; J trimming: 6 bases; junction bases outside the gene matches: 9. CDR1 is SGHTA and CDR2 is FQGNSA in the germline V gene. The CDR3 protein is CASSAQGAGAEAFF. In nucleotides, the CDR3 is TGTGCCAGCAGTGCCCAGGGGGCCGGGGCTGAAGCTTTCTTT.

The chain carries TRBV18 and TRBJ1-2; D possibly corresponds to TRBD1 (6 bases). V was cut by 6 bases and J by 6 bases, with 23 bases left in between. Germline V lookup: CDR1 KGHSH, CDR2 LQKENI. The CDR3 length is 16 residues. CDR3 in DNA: TGTGCCAGCTCCCGCGACAGGCAAGACTATGTAAATGGCTACACCTTC. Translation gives CASSRDRQDYVNGYTF. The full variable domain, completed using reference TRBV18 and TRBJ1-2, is NAGVMQNPRHLVRRRGQEARLRCSPMKGHSHVYWYRQLPEEGLKFMVYLQKENIIDESGMPKERFSAEFPKEGPSILRIQQVVRGDSAAYFCASSRDRQDYVNGYTFGSGTRLTVV.

This CDR3 reads CASSLIRDGRYEQYF. In DNA form, the CDR3 reads TGTGCCAGCAGCTTGATCCGGGACGGACGCTACGAGCAGTACTTC. The V call is TRBV5-5, the J call TRBJ2-7; the D call may be TRBD1 or TRBD2 (5 bases each). Germline CDR1 and CDR2: SGHKS and YYEKEE (reference sequence). The CDR3 extends over 15 amino acids. Trimming shortened V by 1 base and J by 3 bases, and 14 bases separated the two germline ends.

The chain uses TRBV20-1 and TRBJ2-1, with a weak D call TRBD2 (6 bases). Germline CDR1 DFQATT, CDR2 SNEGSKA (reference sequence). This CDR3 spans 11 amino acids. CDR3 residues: CAGPSDGEQFF. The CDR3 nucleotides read TGCGCGGGGCCCTCCGATGGTGAGCAGTTCTTC.

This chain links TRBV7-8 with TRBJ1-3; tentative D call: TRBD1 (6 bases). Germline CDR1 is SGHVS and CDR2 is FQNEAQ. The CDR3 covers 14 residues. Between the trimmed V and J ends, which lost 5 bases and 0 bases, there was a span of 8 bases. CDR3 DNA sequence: TGTGCCAGCAGCACAGGGAGCTCTGGAAACACCATATATTTT. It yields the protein CASSTGSSGNTIYF.

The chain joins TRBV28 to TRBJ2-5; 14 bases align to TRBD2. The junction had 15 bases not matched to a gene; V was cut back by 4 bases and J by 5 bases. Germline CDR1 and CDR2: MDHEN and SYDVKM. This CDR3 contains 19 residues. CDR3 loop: CASSSVTGTSGSVRETQYF. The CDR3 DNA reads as TGTGCCAGCAGTTCCGTTACCGGGACTAGCGGGAGCGTTCGGGAGACCCAGTACTTC.

This CDR3 reads CASSPDRISGNTIYF. The CDR3 DNA sequence: TGTGCCAGCAGCCCGGACAGGATCTCTGGAAACACCATATATTTT. The chain has TRBV5-4 and TRBJ1-3; 7 bases match TRBD1. Germline-derived CDR1 and CDR2 are SGHNT and YYREEE (reference sequence). The junction had 4 bases not matched to a gene; V was cut back by 4 bases and J by 0 bases. This CDR3 has 15 amino acids. Drawing the rest from reference TRBV5-4 and TRBJ1-3, the complete variable domain is ETGVTQSPTHLIKTRGQQVTLRCSSQSGHNTVSWYQQALGQGPQFIFQYYREEENGRGNFPPRFSGLQFPNYSSELNVNALELDDSALYLCASSPDRISGNTIYFGEGSWLTVV.

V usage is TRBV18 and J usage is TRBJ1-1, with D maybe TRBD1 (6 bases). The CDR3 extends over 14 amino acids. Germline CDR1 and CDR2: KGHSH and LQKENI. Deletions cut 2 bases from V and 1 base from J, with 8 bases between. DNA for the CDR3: TGTGCCAGCTCACCAGGGGGCCGGAACACTGAAGCTTTCTTT. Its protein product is CASSPGGRNTEAFF.

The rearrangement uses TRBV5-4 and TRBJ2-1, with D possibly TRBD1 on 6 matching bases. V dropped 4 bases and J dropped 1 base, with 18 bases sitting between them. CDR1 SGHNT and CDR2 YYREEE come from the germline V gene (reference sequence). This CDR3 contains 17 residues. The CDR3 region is CASSRGVVDRSYNEQFF. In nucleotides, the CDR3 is TGTGCCAGCAGCCGCGGAGTTGTAGACAGGTCCTACAATGAGCAGTTCTTC. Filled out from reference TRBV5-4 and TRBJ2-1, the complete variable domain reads ETGVTQSPTHLIKTRGQQVTLRCSSQSGHNTVSWYQQALGQGPQFIFQYYREEENGRGNFPPRFSGLQFPNYSSELNVNALELDDSALYLCASSRGVVDRSYNEQFFGPGTRLTVL.

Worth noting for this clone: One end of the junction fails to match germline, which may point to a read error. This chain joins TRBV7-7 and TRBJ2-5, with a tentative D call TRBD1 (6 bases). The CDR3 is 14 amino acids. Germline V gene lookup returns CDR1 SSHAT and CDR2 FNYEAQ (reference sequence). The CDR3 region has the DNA TGTGCTAGCAGCTTAGCAGGGGCTGGGGAGACCCAGTACTTC. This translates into CASSLAGAGETQYF.

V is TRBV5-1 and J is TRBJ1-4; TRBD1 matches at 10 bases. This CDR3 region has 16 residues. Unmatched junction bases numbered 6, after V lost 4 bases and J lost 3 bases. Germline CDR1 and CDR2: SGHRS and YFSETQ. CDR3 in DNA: TGCGCCAGCAGCCTCAGACAGGGGGCAGCTAATGAAAAACTGTTTTTT. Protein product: CASSLRQGAANEKLFF.